This T cell receptor (beta chain) emerged from a study of cytomegalovirus exposure and HLA in healthy donors (dated by TCRdb to about 2017). In the study overall: According to an earlier analysis of several hundred of the donors, roughly 180 million T cells yielded 117 million unique TCR beta sequences and more than 250 Gb of sequence data. To predict cytomegalovirus infection status, the study combined high-throughput TCR immunosequencing, statistical association of individual TCRs with disease status, and machine learning. Among approximately 370 genotyped donors of the cohort, an average of approximately 240,000 unique TCR beta nucleotide sequences was sequenced per donor, of which approximately 18% were non-productive. All discovery cohort repertoires had been generated on a single sequencing platform. Of the roughly 400 genotyped donors, 70% to 90% were placed in the genetic ancestry cluster associated with self-reported Caucasian donors. A later genetic analysis used genome-wide SNP genotypes for about 55% of the 666 donors, treating that subset as a discovery cohort. The study aimed to test whether cataloging public T cell receptors could reveal signatures of past pathogen exposure. In an earlier analysis of roughly 540 of the donors, high-throughput TCR beta sequencing was used to judge whether each TCR beta V gene segment behaved as functional or pseudogenic. The study profiled the T cell repertoires of 500 to 800 subjects by immunosequencing and related them to cytomegalovirus serostatus. The later analysis used no new phenotypic data to find candidate immune exposures, relying instead on TCR beta sequences and their occurrence across donors. A later analysis re-analyzed previously published TCR beta repertoires from 666 donors and added high-resolution HLA genotyping to study TCR occurrence patterns. HLA typing covered class I and class II loci at four-digit resolution. Four to six DR-DQ haplotypes were handled as single units for association and clustering, since linkage in the cohort was strong. A separate validation cohort of 90 to 150 different subjects was used in addition to the approximately 700-subject first cohort. An early release covering 550 to 650 HLA-typed donors comprised about 300 gigabases of sequencing data and about 90 million unique TCR sequences. Typing coverage varied by locus: about 620-630 donors for A, B, C, DRB1 and DQB1; roughly 520 for DQA1; approximately 570 for DPA1; about 450 for DPB1. Donor age, sex, ethnicity and CMV serostatus were compiled together with the repertoire data.

The cohort was made up of about 670 healthy bone marrow donors. All cohort members were sampled while nominally healthy, although unrecorded immune exposures were likely present. The donor tested CMV seronegative and was one of the 352 seronegative cohort members. A peripheral blood sample was provided by each donor, and peripheral blood mononuclear cells were used for TCR beta sequencing. Genomic DNA was extracted from the blood cell samples with the Qiagen DNeasy Blood Extraction Kit. Points on this clone: Its binding antigen is unknown. No qualities accompany the bases; no much larger clone lies one base away.

Summary of the overall study and its limitations: Linkage disequilibrium might explain the correlated functional status among segregating V segments, but an unknown experimental factor could not be excluded. An association between a missense DCLRE1C variant and V-gene and J-gene trimming of TCR beta chains was found in a later genetic analysis and replicated in an independent cohort. The sequencing pipeline was judged likely to have produced a cluster of highly shared sequence variants as a technical artifact. Roughly uniform sequencing depth across donors was assumed in presence/absence analyses, although this assumption may not hold. At a false discovery rate of 0.05, a later analysis linked 16,000 or so TCR beta sequences to specific HLA alleles. According to a later analysis, TCR association rates differed among HLA loci, with DRB1 alleles showing the most associated TCRs and HLA-C alleles showing the fewest. Assigning TCR associations to individual alleles was difficult when HLA alleles, especially DR and DQ, strongly co-occurred. In vitro tests confirmed that a few of the cytomegalovirus-associated TCR beta chains recognize cytomegalovirus antigens. Approximately 16 rarely observed V segments, including chromosome 9 orphons, were excluded from the earlier analysis of some 590 of the donors because counts were too low. The cohort was sequenced for TCR beta chains only, and without alpha or paired-chain data the features that could be detected were limited. A later genetic analysis reported fewer N-insertions in productive TCRs among donors in an Asian-associated ancestry cluster than the roughly 690-donor mean. The authors suggested that the approach could potentially be generalized to other disease states and immunological phenotypes. Most TCR sequences were seen in very few donors, while some public TCRs were found in many individuals. Most CMV-associated TCR beta chains appeared to be HLA-restricted in a later analysis, and the HLA associations seemed to be driven largely by CMV exposure. Because some donors lacked HLA typing at each locus, the association tests relied only on the typed subset. A further reported finding was that TCR beta sequences accurately predicted the HLA-A and HLA-B alleles for most subjects in the first cohort. In a later analysis, HLA-associated TCR beta chains were found to be more clonally expanded and to have lower generation probabilities than equally common non-associated chains. CMV serostatus was the only immune exposure information available for the cohort. The study gave a list of around 170 TCR beta chains associated with cytomegalovirus. In an earlier analysis of some 640 of the donors, most TCR beta V segments were observed in productive rearrangements about 87% or about 30% of the time, broadly matching IMGT annotations. A later analysis reported that several top co-occurrence clusters appeared linked to parvovirus B19, influenza, CMV and Epstein-Barr virus. In both the original and validation cohorts, the classifier was reported to diagnose cytomegalovirus status with high specificity and sensitivity.

Libraries came from the immunoSEQ multiplex PCR assay. For the multiplex PCR, a mixture combining 60 forward primers for TCR Vbeta segments and 13 reverse primers for TCR Jbeta segments was used. The CDR3 region of rearranged TCR beta genes was amplified from genomic DNA by a multiplex PCR assay. The amplified TCR beta libraries were sequenced on the Illumina HiSeq System as 87-base-pair reads. From the authors' description of their analysis: A later analysis tallied around 87 million unique TCR beta chains across the 610 or so repertoires, and around 10 million of those chains were shared by two or more donors. Raw reads were error-corrected and collapsed into unique sequences with a nearest-neighbor algorithm that merged closely related sequences to remove PCR and sequencing errors. CDR3 sequences were aligned to IMGT reference sequences to assign V, D and J gene segments. Each retained sequence needed at least a six-nucleotide match to both a V gene segment and a J gene segment. A rearrangement counted as productive if the CDR3 had no stop codons and remained in frame with V and J, and every other rearrangement counted as non-productive. Following IMGT convention, CDR3 was defined as the stretch from the second conserved V-encoded cysteine to the conserved J-encoded phenylalanine. Sequences without an unambiguous match to a single V gene segment were excluded from the earlier analysis of 450 to 650 of the donors. In an earlier analysis of 587 of the donors, a V segment was called functional when productive rearrangements were above 56.7%, and segregating when the standard deviation between donors exceeded 5%. A statistical classification framework was developed to diagnose cytomegalovirus status using the catalog of TCR beta chain sequences. In a later analysis, V and J genes were assigned by comparing TCR nucleotide sequences against IMGT/GENE-DB human TR gene sequences. Using the TCRdist pipeline, a later analysis assigned CDR3 sequences along with most-parsimonious VDJ recombination scenarios. In a later analysis, each TCR beta chain was defined by its CDR3 amino acid sequence together with its V-gene family, and reads lacking a unique V-gene family were excluded. As a way to deal with suspected cross-contamination and a sequencing artifact, a later analysis dropped roughly 620 nucleotide sequences that were highly shared and had low generation probability. A later analysis calculated a clonal expansion index for each public chain from normalized within-repertoire ranks of inferred template counts. In a later analysis, generation probabilities were computed using a VDJ recombination model fitted to out-of-frame rearrangements, and the results were checked against IGoR. A later analysis scored TCR-TCR, TCR-HLA and TCR-CMV co-occurrence with hypergeometric tests, applying a repertoire-size bias correction to TCR pairs. To estimate false discovery rates, a later analysis permuted the HLA or CMV assignments 20 times. In a later analysis, co-occurring TCRs were grouped using DBSCAN, with TCRdist sequence similarity added in when clustering inside HLA-allele-positive subsets. Co-occurrence clustering excluded repertoires with fewer than 30,000 or more than 120,000 public chains, plus five with anomalous nucleotide sharing. TCRdb took this table from immuneACCESS and kept in-frame rearrangements with V and J called. Such tables lack part of the clones; where checked against another copy, unresolved V genes explain under half of the gap, and the rest is unexplained. The D gene and trimming were derived from the DNA, and the V and J assignments and clone size from that table. The sample records about 120,000 clones, roughly 82% of which are singletons. The ten largest clones take up approximately 1.5% of the sample.

The origin of this receptor is a woman under 30 in good health and CMV-seronegative. Sequenced material: PBMCs.

The nucleotide sequence is given as TGTGCCAGCAGCCCCTGGTCCCGGGATGGCTACACCTTC. It translates to CASSPWSRDGYTF. The V and J genes are TRBV5-6 and TRBJ1-2; the D gene is not confidently resolved. CDR1 and CDR2 are read off the germline V gene as SGHDT and YYEEEE. Trimming costs V 4 bases and J 6 bases, and their ends lie 13 bases apart. The CDR3 holds 13 amino acids from the cysteine to the phenylalanine. Only the CDR3 portion is preserved as DNA: 39 bases, with reading frame beginning at the first base.